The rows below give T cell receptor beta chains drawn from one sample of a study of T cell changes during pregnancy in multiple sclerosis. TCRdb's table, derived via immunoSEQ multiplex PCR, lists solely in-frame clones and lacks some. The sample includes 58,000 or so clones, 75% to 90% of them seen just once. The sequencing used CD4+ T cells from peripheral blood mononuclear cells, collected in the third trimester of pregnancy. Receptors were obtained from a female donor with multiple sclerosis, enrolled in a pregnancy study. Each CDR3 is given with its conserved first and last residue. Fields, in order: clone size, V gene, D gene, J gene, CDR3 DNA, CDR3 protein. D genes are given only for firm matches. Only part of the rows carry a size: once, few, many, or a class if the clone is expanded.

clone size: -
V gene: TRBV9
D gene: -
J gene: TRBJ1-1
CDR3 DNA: TGTGCCAGCAGCGTAGTAAGTTTTGAGGGCACTGAAGCTTTCTTT
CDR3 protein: CASSVVSFEGTEAFF

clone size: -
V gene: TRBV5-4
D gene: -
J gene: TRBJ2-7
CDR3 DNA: TGTGCCAGCAGCTTGGTATCAGGGCACGAGCAGTACTTC
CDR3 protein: CASSLVSGHEQYF

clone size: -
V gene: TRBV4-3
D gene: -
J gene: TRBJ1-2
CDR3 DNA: TGCGCCAGCAGCCAAGATGCCGCCGGTTTGGGGGCGAACTATGGCTACACCTTC
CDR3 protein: CASSQDAAGLGANYGYTF

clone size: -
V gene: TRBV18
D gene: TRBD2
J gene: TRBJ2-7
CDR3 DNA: TGTGCCAGCTCACGTAGCGGGAGCCCCTCCTACGAGCAGTACTTC
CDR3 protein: CASSRSGSPSYEQYF

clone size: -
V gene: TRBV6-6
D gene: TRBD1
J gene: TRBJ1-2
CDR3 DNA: TGTGCCAGCAGTCCGGGACAGCAACAATATGGCTACGCCTTC
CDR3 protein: CASSPGQQQYGYAF

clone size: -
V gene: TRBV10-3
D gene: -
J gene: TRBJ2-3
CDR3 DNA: TGTGCCATCAGTGTCCGACAGCTTACCCAACACACAGATACGCAGTATTTT
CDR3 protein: CAISVRQLTQHTDTQYF

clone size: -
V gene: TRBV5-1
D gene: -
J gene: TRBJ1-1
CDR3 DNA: TGCGCCAGCAGCTTTGGCGGAAACACTGAAGCTTTCTTT
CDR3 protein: CASSFGGNTEAFF

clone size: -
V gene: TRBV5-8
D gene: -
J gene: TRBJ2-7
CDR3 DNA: TGTGCCAGCACCCGGGACACTGACTACGAGCAGTACTTC
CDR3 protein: CASTRDTDYEQYF

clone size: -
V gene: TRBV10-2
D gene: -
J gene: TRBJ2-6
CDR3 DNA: TGCGCCAGCAGTGAGGCGCGTCCTGGGGCCAACGTCCTGACTTTC
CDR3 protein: CASSEARPGANVLTF

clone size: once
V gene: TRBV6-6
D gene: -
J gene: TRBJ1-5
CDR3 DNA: TGTGCCAGCAGTTACGAGGGTATCTATCAGCCCCAGCATTTT
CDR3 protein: CASSYEGIYQPQHF

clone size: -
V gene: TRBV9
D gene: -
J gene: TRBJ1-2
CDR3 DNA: TGTGCCAGCAGCGTAGAGGGTGGGAGGATCTACACCTTC
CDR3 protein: CASSVEGGRIYTF

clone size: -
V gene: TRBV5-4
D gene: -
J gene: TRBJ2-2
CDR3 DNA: TGCGCCAGCAGCCCGGGACTGGGGATGGCCACCGGGGAGCTGTTTTTT
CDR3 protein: CASSPGLGMATGELFF

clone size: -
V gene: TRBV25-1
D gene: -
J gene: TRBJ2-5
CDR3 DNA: TGTGCCAGCAGCCGATATGGGGCTGAGGAGACCCAGTACTTC
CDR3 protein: CASSRYGAEETQYF

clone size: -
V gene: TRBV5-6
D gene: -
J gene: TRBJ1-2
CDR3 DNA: TGTGCCAGCAGCCCACCTGACAGTTACTATGGCTACACCTTC
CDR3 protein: CASSPPDSYYGYTF

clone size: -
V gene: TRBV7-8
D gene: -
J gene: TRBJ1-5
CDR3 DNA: TGTGCCAGCAGCTTAGTTTCTGGCAATCAGCCCCAGCATTTT
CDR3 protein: CASSLVSGNQPQHF

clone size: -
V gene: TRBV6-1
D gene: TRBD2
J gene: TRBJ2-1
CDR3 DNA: TGTGCCAGCACCCCGGTGCGGGAGGTCCTTAATGAGCAGTTCTTC
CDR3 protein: CASTPVREVLNEQFF

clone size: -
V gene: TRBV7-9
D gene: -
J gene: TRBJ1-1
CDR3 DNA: TGTGCCAGCAGCTTAGCGTTGGGCAGCGGTGGTTTGAACACTGAAGCTTTCTTT
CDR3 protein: CASSLALGSGGLNTEAFF

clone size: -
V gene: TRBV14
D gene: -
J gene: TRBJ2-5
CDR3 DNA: TGTGCCAGCAGCCAAGAAACTTGGGCTCGGTCCCAAGAGACCCAGTACTTC
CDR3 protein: CASSQETWARSQETQYF

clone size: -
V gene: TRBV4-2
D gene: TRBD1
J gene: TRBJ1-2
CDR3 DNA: TGTGCCAGCAGCTCCCAGGCCCGGGACAGGGGGGACTATGGCTACACCTTC
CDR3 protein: CASSSQARDRGDYGYTF

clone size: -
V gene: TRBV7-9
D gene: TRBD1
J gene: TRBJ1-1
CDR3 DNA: TGTGCCAGCAGCTTAACGGACAGGGGGGTCACTGAAGCTTTCTTT
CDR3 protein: CASSLTDRGVTEAFF

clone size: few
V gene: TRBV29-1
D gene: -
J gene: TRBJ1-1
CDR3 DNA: TGCAGCGTTACTAACGGTGGAAACACTGAAGCTTTCTTT
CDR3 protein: CSVTNGGNTEAFF

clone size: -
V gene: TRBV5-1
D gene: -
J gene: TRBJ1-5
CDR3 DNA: TGCGCCAGCAGCTTGGAAGTGGGGAGTCAGCCCCAGCATTTT
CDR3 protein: CASSLEVGSQPQHF

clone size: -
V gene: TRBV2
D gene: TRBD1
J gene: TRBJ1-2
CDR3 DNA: TGTGCCAGCAGTAACCGGGACAGGGTGGGCTACACCTTC
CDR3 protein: CASSNRDRVGYTF

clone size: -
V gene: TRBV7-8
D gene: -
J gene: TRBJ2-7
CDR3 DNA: TGTGCCAGCAGATCGAGTTCGCGGTTCTACGAGCAGTACTTC
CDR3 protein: CASRSSSRFYEQYF

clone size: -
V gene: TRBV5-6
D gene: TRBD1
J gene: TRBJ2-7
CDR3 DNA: TGTGCCAGCAGCTTGGTGGGAGACAGGGGATCCTACGAGCAGTACTTC
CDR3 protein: CASSLVGDRGSYEQYF

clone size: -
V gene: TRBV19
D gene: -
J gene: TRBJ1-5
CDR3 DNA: TGTGCCACCGATAGTCCGTCAGGGCAGCCCCAGCATTTT
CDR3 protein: CATDSPSGQPQHF

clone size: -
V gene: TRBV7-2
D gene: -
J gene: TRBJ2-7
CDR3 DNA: TGTGCCAGCAGCTTAGACAGGGATCGCTACGAGCAGTACTTC
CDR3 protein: CASSLDRDRYEQYF

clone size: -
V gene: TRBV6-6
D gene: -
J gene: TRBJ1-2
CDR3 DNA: TGTGCCAGCAGTTACGAACGGGGGGAATATGGCTACACCTTC
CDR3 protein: CASSYERGEYGYTF

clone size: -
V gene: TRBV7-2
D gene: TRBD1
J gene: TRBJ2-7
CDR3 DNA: TGTGCCAGCAGCCTGCACTCCTTACAGGGGCGACTCCCCTACGAGCAGTACTTC
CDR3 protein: CASSLHSLQGRLPYEQYF

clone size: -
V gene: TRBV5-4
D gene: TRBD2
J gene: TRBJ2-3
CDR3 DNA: TGTGCCAGCAGCGGACCACTAGCGGGAGAAATGTCTCGGGTTACGCAGTATTTT
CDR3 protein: CASSGPLAGEMSRVTQYF

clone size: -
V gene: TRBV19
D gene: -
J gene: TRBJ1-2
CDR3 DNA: TGTGCCAGTAGTATAGCTCGGGATACTGGCTACACCTTC
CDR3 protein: CASSIARDTGYTF

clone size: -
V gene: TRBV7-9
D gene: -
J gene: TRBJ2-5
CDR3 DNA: TGTGCCAGCAGCTCTACAGGGTACCAAGAGACCCAGTACTTC
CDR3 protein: CASSSTGYQETQYF

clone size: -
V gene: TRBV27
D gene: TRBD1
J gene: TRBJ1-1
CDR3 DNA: TGTGCCAGCACCCGACAGGGGGCCGACACTGAAGCTTTCTTT
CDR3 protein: CASTRQGADTEAFF

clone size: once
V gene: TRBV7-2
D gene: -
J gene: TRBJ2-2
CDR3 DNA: TGTGCCAGCAGCTCAATGGAGACCGGGGAGCTGTTTTTT
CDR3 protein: CASSSMETGELFF

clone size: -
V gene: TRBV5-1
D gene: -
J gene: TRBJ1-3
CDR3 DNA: TGCGCCAGCAGCATTACAGGATCCTCTGGAAACACCATATATTTT
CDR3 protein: CASSITGSSGNTIYF

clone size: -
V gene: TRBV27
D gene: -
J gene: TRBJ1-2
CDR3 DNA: TGTGCCAGCAGTTTAGACGGGTTATATGGCTACACCTTC
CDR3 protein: CASSLDGLYGYTF

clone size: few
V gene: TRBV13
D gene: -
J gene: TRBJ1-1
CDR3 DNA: TGTGCCAGCAGCTTAGGCAACAGTAACACTGAAGCTTTCTTT
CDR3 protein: CASSLGNSNTEAFF

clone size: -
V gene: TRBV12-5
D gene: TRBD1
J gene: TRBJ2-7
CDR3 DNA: TGTGCTAGAAACCGGGACAGGGAGACCTACGAGCAGTACTTC
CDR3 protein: CARNRDRETYEQYF

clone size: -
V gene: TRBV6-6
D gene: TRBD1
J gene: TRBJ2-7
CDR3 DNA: TGTGCCAGCAGTTACTCGACAGGGGGCTACGAGCAGTACTTC
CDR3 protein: CASSYSTGGYEQYF

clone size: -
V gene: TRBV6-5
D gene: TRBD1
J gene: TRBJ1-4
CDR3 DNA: TGTGCCAGCAGTTACTACGGACAGGGGGAAAAACTGTTTTTT
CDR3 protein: CASSYYGQGEKLFF

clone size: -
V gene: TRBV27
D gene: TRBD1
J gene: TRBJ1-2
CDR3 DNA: TGTGCCAGCAGTTCCCGGGACAGCTATGGCTACACCTTC
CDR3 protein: CASSSRDSYGYTF

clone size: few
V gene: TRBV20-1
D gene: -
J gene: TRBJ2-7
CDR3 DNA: TGCAGTGCTAGAAGAGCTTACGAGCAGTACTTC
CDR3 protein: CSARRAYEQYF

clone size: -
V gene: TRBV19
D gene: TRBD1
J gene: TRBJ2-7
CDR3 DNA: TGTGCCAGTAGTATAGAAGGGACAGGGTCCTACGAGCAGTACTTC
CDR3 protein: CASSIEGTGSYEQYF

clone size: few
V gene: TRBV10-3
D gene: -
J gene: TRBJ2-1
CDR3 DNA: TGTGCCATCAGTGATCATACGAAACGGGGGGCCAATGAGCAGTTCTTC
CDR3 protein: CAISDHTKRGANEQFF

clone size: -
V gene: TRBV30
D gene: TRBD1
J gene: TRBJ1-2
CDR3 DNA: TGTGCCTGGGACCGGGACAGGGGTTTGGATGGCTACACCTTC
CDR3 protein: CAWDRDRGLDGYTF

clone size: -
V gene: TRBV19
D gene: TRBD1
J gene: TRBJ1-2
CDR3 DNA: TGTGCCAGTAGTATATTCGGGACAGGGGTATGGTACGGCTACACCTTC
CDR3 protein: CASSIFGTGVWYGYTF

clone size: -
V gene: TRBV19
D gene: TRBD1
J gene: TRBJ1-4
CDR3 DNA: TGTGCCAGTACTGGGACAGGGGGGGTCGAAAAACTGTTTTTT
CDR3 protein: CASTGTGGVEKLFF

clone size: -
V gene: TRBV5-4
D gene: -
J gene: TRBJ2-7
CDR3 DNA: TGTGCCAGCAGCCAAGACAGTTGGAACGAGCAGTACTTC
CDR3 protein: CASSQDSWNEQYF

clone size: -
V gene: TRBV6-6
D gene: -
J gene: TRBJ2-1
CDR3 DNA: TGTGCCAGCAGTCTCCAACAGAATGAGCAGTTCTTC
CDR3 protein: CASSLQQNEQFF

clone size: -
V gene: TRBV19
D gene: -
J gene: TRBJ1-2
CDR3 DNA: TGTGCCAGTAGTCGTCCCAGGGCCGGGACACGCTATGGCTACACCTTC
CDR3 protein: CASSRPRAGTRYGYTF